This is a list of T cell receptor beta chains from one sample in a study of OX40 agonist ivuxolimab in advanced cancers. The data were produced by immunoSEQ multiplex PCR, yet TCRdb's version contains in-frame clones alone and is incomplete. Of some 82,000 clones listed, 91% were seen once; the top ten hold about 2.5%. Sequenced material: CD4+ or CD8+ T cells sorted from blood, taken in a trial of the OX40 agonist ivuxolimab. These receptors came from an adult with an advanced solid tumor such as melanoma, head and neck, liver or kidney cancer. CDR3s include the opening cysteine and the closing phenylalanine or tryptophan.

j_gene	v_gene	CDR3aa
TRBJ1-2	TRBV11-2	CASSFGTGNTGYTF
TRBJ2-1	TRBV28	CASSSGQGSHNEQFF
TRBJ2-2	TRBV30	CAWGLAGANTGELFF
TRBJ2-2	TRBV30	CAWTVQRGQVNTGELFF
TRBJ1-3	TRBV27	CASSSKGASGNTIYF
TRBJ1-2	TRBV16	CASSPPYGYTF
TRBJ2-1	TRBV28	CASNPSDLAYNEQFF
TRBJ2-2	TRBV28	CASSLASNTGELFF
TRBJ2-7	TRBV7-9	CASSLSLVNEQYF
TRBJ1-5	TRBV7-2	CASSLGGAGPQPQHF
TRBJ1-5	TRBV2	CASSTGVSNQPQHF
TRBJ1-2	TRBV30	CAWKLPGFGGYTF
TRBJ2-7	TRBV28	CASGQFQQYF
TRBJ1-4	TRBV2	CASQGASEKLFF
TRBJ2-7	TRBV10-3	CAISDGTSGTYEQYF
TRBJ1-2	TRBV18	CASSPPGGLGYGYTF
TRBJ2-2	TRBV7-2	CASSLALLRDTGELFF
TRBJ2-5	TRBV18	CASSLSARGETQYF
TRBJ2-2	TRBV21-1	CASSKLRRQRGVSGELFF
TRBJ2-7	TRBV10-3	CAITRTSGSYEQYF
TRBJ1-6	TRBV29-1	CSVAEGAGSPLHF
TRBJ2-5	TRBV2	CASRAGPAGRGGTQYF
TRBJ2-7	TRBV4-2	CASSQDGAGEQYF
TRBJ2-4	TRBV7-9	CASSKPGTPNNIQYF
TRBJ2-5	TRBV27	CASSPRTGETQYF
TRBJ2-7	TRBV5-1	CASSSPPSLLEYF
TRBJ2-1	TRBV4-1	CASSSGGLAGVGNEQFF
TRBJ2-7	TRBV5-1	CASSLGGATGEQYF
TRBJ2-2	TRBV7-8	CASSNSGRATGELFF